The 20 T cell receptor beta chains below come from one sample, sequenced in a study of cytomegalovirus exposure and HLA in healthy donors. Vbeta (60) and Jbeta (13) primers were used in the PCR. Using immunoSEQ multiplex PCR, the repertoire was profiled, and TCRdb retains in-frame clones only, with some absent. Here the sample spans around 120,000 clones, 80% to 85% being singletons. The specimen sequenced was PBMCs. The receptors stem from a woman aged 30 to 39 in good health and CMV-seronegative.

This chain connects TRBV18 to TRBJ1-1; 7 nucleotides match TRBD1. After removal of 3 bases from V and 5 bases from J, the junction contained 6 bases not matched to a gene. Per germline, CDR1 KGHSH and CDR2 LQKENI. The CDR3 covers 14 residues. CDR3 residues: CASSPETGRTEAFF. DNA of the CDR3: TGTGCCAGCTCACCGGAGACAGGGCGAACTGAAGCTTTCTTT.

The V call is TRBV19, the J call TRBJ2-5; 9 nucleotides align to TRBD1. Gene TRBJ2-7 matches the end of the DNA better, so the J call may be wrong. CDR1 and CDR2 from the germline V gene are LNHDA and SQIVND (reference sequence). The CDR3 runs to 14 residues. The CDR3 bases are TGTGCCAGTAGGAGGGACAGGGCGCCCTACGAGCAGTACTTC. Translation gives CASRRDRAPYEQYF.

V and J are TRBV19 and TRBJ2-1; unclear D gene. V lost 1 base to trimming and J lost 3 bases, with 7 bases between them. This CDR3 has 14 amino acids. Looked up from germline, CDR1 is LNHDA and CDR2 is SQIVND (reference sequence). This CDR3 reads CASSIALVYNEQFF. The DNA of the CDR3 is TGTGCCAGTAGTATAGCTCTAGTCTACAATGAGCAGTTCTTC. The variable domain in full, with the rest retrieved from reference TRBV19 and TRBJ2-1, is DGGITQSPKYLFRKEGQNVTLSCEQNLNHDAMYWYRQDPGQGLRLIYYSQIVNDFQKGDIAEGYSVSREKKESFPLTVTSAQKNPTAFYLCASSIALVYNEQFFGPGTRLTVL.

The chain is built from TRBV11-2 and TRBJ2-5, with D maybe TRBD2 (6 bases). The DNA matches TRBJ2-7 better at its end, which makes the J call doubtful. Germline CDR1 is SGHAT and CDR2 is FQNNGV. CDR3 length equals 17 residues. The CDR3, as DNA: TGTGCCAGCAGCCAGAGGGGTGGAGGGACTTCCTCCTACGAGCAGTACTTC. It yields the protein CASSQRGGGTSSYEQYF.

This clone was detected a few times. DNA of the CDR3: TGTGCCAGCAGTCGGCGGGAGAGCTCCTACAATGAGCAGTTCTTC. This sequence encodes CASSRRESSYNEQFF. The rearrangement links TRBV25-1 to TRBJ2-1, with 7 bases fitting TRBD2. Germline loops: CDR1 MGHDK, CDR2 SYGVNS. CDR3 length: 15 amino acids. Losses at the gene ends were 5 bases for V and 0 bases for J; bases not matched to a gene: 4.

The gene calls are TRBV4-1 and TRBJ2-7, with D possibly being TRBD2 (7 bases). V was trimmed by 6 bases and J by 2 bases, leaving 14 bases between them. The CDR3 is made up of 14 amino acids. Germline values: CDR1 MGHRA, CDR2 YSYEKL. In DNA form, the CDR3 reads TGCGCCAGCAGAGGGGGGGCGGGGGCCTACGAGCAGTACTTC. Protein sequence: CASRGGAGAYEQYF.

The V gene is TRBV7-2, the J gene TRBJ2-7; the match to TRBD1 covers 7 bases. Germline V gene sequence: CDR1 SGHTA, CDR2 FQGNSA. The CDR3 consists of 14 residues. V was pared by 3 bases and J by 6 bases, with 8 bases of the junction left unmatched. CDR3 sequence reads: CASSFRGNLGEQYF. In DNA form, the CDR3 reads TGTGCCAGCAGCTTCAGGGGGAACCTTGGCGAGCAGTACTTC.

The chain combines TRBV28 with TRBJ2-1; possible D gene TRBD2, 6 bases. Germline CDR1 and CDR2: MDHEN and SYDVKM. The ends were cut back, 7 bases at V and 8 bases at J, with 27 bases in the middle. The CDR3 sequence is 17 residues long. The CDR3 nucleotides read TGTGCCAGCATTGTCGGTGGGTTCACGGGAGCGAGCGATGAGCAGTTCTTC. Protein: CASIVGGFTGASDEQFF.

The chain employs TRBV28 and TRBJ2-7; 7 nucleotides match TRBD1. V gave up 3 bases and J gave up 7 bases; unmatched junction bases: 9. This CDR3 has 14 residues. The V gene's germline CDR1 is MDHEN and CDR2 SYDVKM. The CDR3 sequence is CASSLAGGPGEQYF. CDR3 in DNA: TGTGCCAGCAGTTTGGCAGGGGGACCGGGGGAGCAGTACTTC.

This clone was seen a handful of times. The chain carries TRBV10-1 and TRBJ2-7; 8 nucleotides agree with TRBD2. V gave up 8 bases and J gave up 4 bases; unmatched junction bases: 7. The CDR3 is 13 residues long. CDR1 is WNHNN and CDR2 is SYGVQD in the germline V gene (reference sequence). CDR3 in amino acids: CASEREGLYEQYF. DNA of the CDR3: TGCGCCAGCGAACGGGAGGGCTTATACGAGCAGTACTTC.

V is TRBV10-3 and J is TRBJ1-2, with TRBD1 matching 7 bases. The V and J ends lost 7 bases and 4 bases, in that order; junction bases with no gene match: 21. CDR3 length equals 18 residues. Per germline, CDR1 ENHRY and CDR2 SYGVKD. For the CDR3, the DNA is TGTGCCATCACCCCATTTCGAGAGGGGGCGCAGGGGGGCTATGGCTACACCTTC. Protein: CAITPFREGAQGGYGYTF.

A few counts support this clone. The gene calls are TRBV21-1 and TRBJ2-5; the tabulated D call, TRBD2, remains unverified against the DNA. TRBV21-1 is reported as a pseudogene. There are 13 residues in the CDR3. DNA of the CDR3: TGTGCCCCCAGGGGCGGGGGACAAGAGACCCAGTACTTC. It is translated as CAPRGGGQETQYF.

The chain carries TRBV2 and TRBJ2-3; D is uncertain. Germline CDR1 SNHLY, CDR2 FYNNEI. V gave up 10 bases and J gave up 0 bases, with 17 bases separating them. The CDR3 is made up of 15 amino acids. DNA of the CDR3: TGTGCCACCCCCGGGTTTGGTACTAGCACAGATACGCAGTATTTT. This codes for CATPGFGTSTDTQYF.

The chain has TRBV28 and TRBJ1-2, with D uncertain. V lost 1 base, J lost 4 bases, and 4 bases lay in between. Germline CDR1 MDHEN, CDR2 SYDVKM. This CDR3 is 12 amino acids long. CDR3 nucleotides: TGTGCCAGCAGTTTATCTTCCTATGGCTACACCTTC. Translation gives CASSLSSYGYTF.

The V gene is TRBV7-9, the J gene TRBJ2-4, with TRBD2 identical over 7 bases. Germline assignment: CDR1 SEHNR and CDR2 FQNEAQ (reference sequence). After removal of 2 bases from V and 3 bases from J, the junction contained 7 bases not matched to a gene. The CDR3 runs to 16 residues. CDR3 DNA sequence: TGTGCCAGCAGCTTAACCGGGACGGGGGGCAAAAACATTCAGTACTTC. Translation gives CASSLTGTGGKNIQYF. The whole variable domain, filled in from reference TRBV7-9 and TRBJ2-4, reads DTGVSQNPRHKITKRGQNVTFRCDPISEHNRLYWYRQTLGQGPEFLTYFQNEAQLEKSRLLSDRFSAERPKGSFSTLEIQRTEQGDSAMYLCASSLTGTGGKNIQYFGAGTRLSVL.

The chain has TRBV5-6 and TRBJ2-5; 10 bases are shared with TRBD2. The CDR3 has 17 residues. Germline CDR1 is SGHDT and CDR2 is YYEEEE. V shed 1 base, J shed 4 bases, and the junction held 10 bases outside the gene matches. The CDR3 coding sequence is TGTGCCAGCAGCTTGCTGGGCAGAGCGGGAGGGGGAGAGACCCAGTACTTC. Its protein is CASSLLGRAGGGETQYF.

The V gene is TRBV4-3, the J gene TRBJ2-5; tentatively, D is TRBD1 (6 bases). This CDR3 has 16 residues. V shed 3 bases and J shed 4 bases, with 18 bases lying between them. The V gene's germline CDR1 is LGHNA and CDR2 YSLEER. The CDR3 reads CASSHRPDSLGETQYF. In DNA form, the CDR3 reads TGCGCCAGCAGCCACCGCCCGGACAGCCTGGGAGAGACCCAGTACTTC.

The genes are TRBV27 and TRBJ1-1; D perhaps matches TRBD1 (6 bases). The V end lost 1 base, the J end lost 5 bases, and 20 bases lay between the germline ends. The CDR3 spans 17 residues. Germline V gives CDR1 MNHEY, CDR2 SMNVEV (reference sequence). CDR3 DNA: TGTGCCAGCAGTTTATATCCCCAGGTGGGGGCGGCTACTGAAGCTTTCTTT. As protein: CASSLYPQVGAATEAFF.

The chain uses TRBV29-1 and TRBJ2-1; TRBD2 matches 13 bases. Germline trimming cut 5 bases from V and 0 bases from J; bases unmatched to any gene: 7. The germline V gene has CDR1 SQVTM and CDR2 ANQGSEA. CDR3 length: 17 residues. In DNA form, the CDR3 reads TGCAGCGTTACCGGACTAGCGGGAGCCTACTCCTACAATGAGCAGTTCTTC. Its translation is CSVTGLAGAYSYNEQFF.

V usage is TRBV9 and J usage is TRBJ2-7; possible D gene TRBD2, 7 bases. The CDR3 is 15 amino acids. The germline V gene has CDR1 SGDLS and CDR2 YYNGEE. The ends were cut back, 0 bases at V and 0 bases at J, with 10 bases in the middle. This chain's CDR3 is CASSVEGGYSYEQYF. The CDR3 bases are TGTGCCAGCAGCGTAGAGGGGGGGTACTCCTACGAGCAGTACTTC.